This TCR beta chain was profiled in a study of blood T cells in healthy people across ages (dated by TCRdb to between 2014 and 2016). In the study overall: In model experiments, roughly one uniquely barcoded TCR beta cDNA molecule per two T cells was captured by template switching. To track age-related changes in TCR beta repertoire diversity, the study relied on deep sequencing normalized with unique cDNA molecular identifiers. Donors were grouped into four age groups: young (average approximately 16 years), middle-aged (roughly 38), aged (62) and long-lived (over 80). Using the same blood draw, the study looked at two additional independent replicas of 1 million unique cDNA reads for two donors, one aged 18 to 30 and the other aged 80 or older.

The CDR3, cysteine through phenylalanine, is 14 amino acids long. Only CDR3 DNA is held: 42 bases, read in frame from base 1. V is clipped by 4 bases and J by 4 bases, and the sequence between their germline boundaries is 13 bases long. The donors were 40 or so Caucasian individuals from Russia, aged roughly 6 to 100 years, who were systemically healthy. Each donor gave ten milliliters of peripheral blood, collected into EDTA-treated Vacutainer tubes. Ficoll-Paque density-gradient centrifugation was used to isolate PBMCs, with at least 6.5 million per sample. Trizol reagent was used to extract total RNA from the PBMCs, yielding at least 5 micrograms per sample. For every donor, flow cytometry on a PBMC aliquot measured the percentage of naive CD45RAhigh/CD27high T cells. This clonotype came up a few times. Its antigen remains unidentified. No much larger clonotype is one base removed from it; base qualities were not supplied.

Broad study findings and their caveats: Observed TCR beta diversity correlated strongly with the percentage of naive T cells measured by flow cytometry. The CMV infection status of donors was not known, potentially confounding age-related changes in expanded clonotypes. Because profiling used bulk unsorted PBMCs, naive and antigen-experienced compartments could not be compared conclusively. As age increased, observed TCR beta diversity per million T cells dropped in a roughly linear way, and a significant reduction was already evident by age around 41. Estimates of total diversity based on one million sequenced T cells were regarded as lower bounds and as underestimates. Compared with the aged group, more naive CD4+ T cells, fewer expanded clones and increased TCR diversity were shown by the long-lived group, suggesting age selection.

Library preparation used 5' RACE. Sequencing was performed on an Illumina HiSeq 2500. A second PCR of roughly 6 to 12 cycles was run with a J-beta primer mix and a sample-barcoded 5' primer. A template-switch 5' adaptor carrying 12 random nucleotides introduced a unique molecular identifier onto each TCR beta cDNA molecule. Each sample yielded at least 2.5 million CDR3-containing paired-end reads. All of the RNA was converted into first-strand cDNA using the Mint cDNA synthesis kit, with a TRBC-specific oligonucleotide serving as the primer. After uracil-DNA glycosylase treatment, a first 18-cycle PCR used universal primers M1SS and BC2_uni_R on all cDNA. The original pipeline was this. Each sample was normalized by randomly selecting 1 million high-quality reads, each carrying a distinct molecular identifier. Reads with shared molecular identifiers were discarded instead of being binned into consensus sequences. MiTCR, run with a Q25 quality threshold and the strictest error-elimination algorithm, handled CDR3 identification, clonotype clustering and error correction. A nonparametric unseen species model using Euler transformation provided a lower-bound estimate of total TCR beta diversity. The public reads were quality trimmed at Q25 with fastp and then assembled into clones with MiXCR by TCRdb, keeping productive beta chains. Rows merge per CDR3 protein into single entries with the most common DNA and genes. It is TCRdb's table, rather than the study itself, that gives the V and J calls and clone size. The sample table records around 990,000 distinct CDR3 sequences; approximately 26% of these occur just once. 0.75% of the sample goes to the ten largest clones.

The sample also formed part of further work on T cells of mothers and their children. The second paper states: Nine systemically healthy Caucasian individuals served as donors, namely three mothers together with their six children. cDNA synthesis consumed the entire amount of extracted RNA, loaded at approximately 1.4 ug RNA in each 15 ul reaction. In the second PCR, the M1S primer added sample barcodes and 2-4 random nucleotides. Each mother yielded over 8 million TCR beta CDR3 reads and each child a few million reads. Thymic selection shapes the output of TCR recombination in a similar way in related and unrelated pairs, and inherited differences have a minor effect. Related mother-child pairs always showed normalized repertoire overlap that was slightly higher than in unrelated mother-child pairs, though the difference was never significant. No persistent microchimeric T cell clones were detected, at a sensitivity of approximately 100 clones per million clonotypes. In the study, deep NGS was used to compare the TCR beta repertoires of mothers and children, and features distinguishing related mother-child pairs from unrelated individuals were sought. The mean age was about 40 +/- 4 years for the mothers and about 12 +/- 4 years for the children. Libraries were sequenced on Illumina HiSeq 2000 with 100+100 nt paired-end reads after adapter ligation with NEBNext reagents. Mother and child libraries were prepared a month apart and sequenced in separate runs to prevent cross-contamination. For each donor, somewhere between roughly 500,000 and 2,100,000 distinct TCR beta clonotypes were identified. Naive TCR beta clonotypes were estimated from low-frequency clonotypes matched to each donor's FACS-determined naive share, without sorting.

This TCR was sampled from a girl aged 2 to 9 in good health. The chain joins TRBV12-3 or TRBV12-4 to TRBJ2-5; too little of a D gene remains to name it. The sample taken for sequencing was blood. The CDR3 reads CASSSSLRRETQYF. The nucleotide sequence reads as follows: TGTGCCAGCAGTTCCAGTCTACGAAGAGAGACCCAGTACTTC.